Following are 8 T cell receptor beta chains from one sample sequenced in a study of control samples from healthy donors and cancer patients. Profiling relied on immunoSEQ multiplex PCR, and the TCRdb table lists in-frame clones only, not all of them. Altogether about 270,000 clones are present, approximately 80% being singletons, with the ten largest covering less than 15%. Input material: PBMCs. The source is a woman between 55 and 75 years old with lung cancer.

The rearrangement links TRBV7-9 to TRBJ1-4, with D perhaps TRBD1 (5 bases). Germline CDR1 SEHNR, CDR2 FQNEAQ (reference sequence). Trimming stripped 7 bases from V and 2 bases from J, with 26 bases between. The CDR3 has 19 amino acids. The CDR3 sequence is CASIDSTEGIRFTNEKLFF. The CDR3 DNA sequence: TGTGCCAGCATCGACTCAACCGAGGGGATCCGGTTTACTAATGAAAAACTGTTTTTT.

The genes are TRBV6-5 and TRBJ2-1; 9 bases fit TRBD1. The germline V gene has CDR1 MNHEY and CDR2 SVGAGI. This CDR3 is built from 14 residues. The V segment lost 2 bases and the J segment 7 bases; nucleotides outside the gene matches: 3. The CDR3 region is CASSYGTGLNEQFF. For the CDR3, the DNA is TGTGCCAGCAGTTACGGGACAGGGCTTAATGAGCAGTTCTTC.

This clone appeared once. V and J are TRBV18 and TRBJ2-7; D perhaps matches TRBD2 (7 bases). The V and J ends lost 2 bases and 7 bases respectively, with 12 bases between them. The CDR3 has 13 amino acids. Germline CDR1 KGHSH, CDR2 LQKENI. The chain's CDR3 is CASSPAGAGEQYF. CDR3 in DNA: TGTGCCAGCTCACCAGCGGGGGCGGGGGAGCAGTACTTC.

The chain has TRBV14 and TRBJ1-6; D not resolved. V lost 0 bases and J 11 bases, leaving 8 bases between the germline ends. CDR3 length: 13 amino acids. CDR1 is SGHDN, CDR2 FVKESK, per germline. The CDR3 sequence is CASSQDPFPPLHF. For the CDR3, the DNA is TGTGCCAGCAGCCAAGATCCATTCCCACCCCTCCACTTT.

The CDR3 DNA reads as TGTGCCAGCAGCTTAGTTGGACAGGTCTTCTACGAGCAGTACTTC. It specifies CASSLVGQVFYEQYF. The V gene is TRBV7-2, the J gene TRBJ2-7, with TRBD1 identical over 7 bases. The CDR3 covers 15 residues. After removal of 1 base from V and 3 bases from J, the junction contained 6 bases not matched to a gene. The germline gives CDR1 SGHTA, CDR2 FQGNSA.

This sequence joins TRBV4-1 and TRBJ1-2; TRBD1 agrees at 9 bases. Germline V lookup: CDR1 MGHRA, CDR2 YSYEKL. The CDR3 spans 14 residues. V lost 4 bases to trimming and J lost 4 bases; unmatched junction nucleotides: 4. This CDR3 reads CASSPGQGTYGYTF. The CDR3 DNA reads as TGCGCCAGCAGCCCGGGACAGGGTACCTATGGCTACACCTTC.

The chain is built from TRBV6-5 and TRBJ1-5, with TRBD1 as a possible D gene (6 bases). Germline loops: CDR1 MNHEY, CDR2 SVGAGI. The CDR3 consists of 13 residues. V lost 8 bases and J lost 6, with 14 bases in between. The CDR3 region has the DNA TGTGCCAGCGACCAGGGGTTGGGTCAGCCCCAGCATTTT. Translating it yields CASDQGLGQPQHF.

CDR3: CASSLSDRRGGELFF. The CDR3 nucleotides are TGTGCCAGCAGTTTATCCGACAGGCGGGGCGGGGAGCTGTTTTTT. V is TRBV28 and J is TRBJ2-2, with D perhaps TRBD1 or TRBD2 (6 bases each). The CDR3 runs 15 residues. The V end was cut by 1 base, the J end by 7 bases, with 13 bases between. Germline V lookup: CDR1 MDHEN, CDR2 SYDVKM.